Listed below are T cell receptor beta chains from one sample, sequenced in a study of shared clonotypes between healthy human individuals. Profiled with immunoSEQ multiplex PCR; TCRdb holds only in-frame clones, not every one. This table holds approximately 2,200,000 clones, approximately 94% found once. Sequenced input: naive CD8+ T cells from PBMCs. The receptor source for this set is a young man in good health. Some clones in this sample may be carry-over from other donors' samples. Both conserved end residues are part of each CDR3. The order of the fields is J gene, clone size, D gene, V gene, CDR3 protein, CDR3 DNA. The D gene is left open where the match is weak. Size tells how often a clone was seen (once, few, many) or the class of an expanded clone, and some rows leave it out.

>TRBJ1-4|.|TRBD1|TRBV4-1
CASSQVNPGQGSLKLFF
TGCGCCAGCAGCCAAGTTAATCCGGGACAGGGGAGCTTAAAACTGTTTTTT
>TRBJ2-7|.|TRBD1|TRBV27
CASSPTGTAHEQYF
TGTGCCAGCAGTCCGACCGGGACAGCGCACGAGCAGTACTTC
>TRBJ2-1|once|TRBD2|TRBV28
CASSFYREGYNEQFF
TGTGCCAGCAGTTTTTATCGGGAGGGTTACAATGAGCAGTTCTTC
>TRBJ1-1|.|.|TRBV2
CASSGIWDISLGDTEAFF
TGTGCCAGCAGTGGAATATGGGACATCTCATTGGGGGACACTGAAGCTTTCTTT
>TRBJ2-6|.|.|TRBV5-8
CASSLGVTISGANVLTF
TGTGCCAGCAGCTTGGGGGTGACTATCTCTGGGGCCAACGTCCTGACTTTC
>TRBJ1-2|.|TRBD1|TRBV15
CATSRGFGTGGVSGGYTF
TGTGCCACCAGCAGAGGATTCGGGACAGGGGGCGTTTCAGGTGGCTACACCTTC
>TRBJ1-1|.|.|TRBV6-5
CASSSTPAGMNTEAFF
TGTGCCAGCAGTTCCACCCCGGCGGGCATGAACACTGAAGCTTTCTTT
>TRBJ2-6|few|.|TRBV27
CASSLSVSGANVLTF
TGTGCCAGCAGTTTATCTGTCTCTGGGGCCAACGTCCTGACTTTC
>TRBJ2-1|.|.|TRBV19
CATDGWSYNEQFF
TGTGCCACCGATGGGTGGTCCTACAATGAGCAGTTCTTC
>TRBJ1-2|.|.|TRBV9
CASSVHIWVQPNYGYTF
TGTGCCAGCAGCGTACATATTTGGGTCCAGCCCAACTATGGCTACACCTTC
>TRBJ2-1|.|TRBD2|TRBV15
CATSRLLSGTWNEQFF
TGTGCCACCAGCAGACTACTCAGCGGGACGTGGAATGAGCAGTTCTTC
>TRBJ2-4|once|.|TRBV19
CASSITGFGKNIQYF
TGTGCCAGTAGTATTACAGGGTTTGGCAAAAACATTCAGTACTTC
>TRBJ2-3|.|TRBD2|TRBV28
CASSLDLGRGSTDTQYF
TGTGCCAGCAGTTTAGACCTAGGGCGGGGGAGCACAGATACGCAGTATTTT
>TRBJ2-1|.|TRBD2|TRBV4-1
CASSQVAGGTYNEQFF
TGCGCCAGCAGCCAAGTTGCGGGGGGCACATACAATGAGCAGTTCTTC
>TRBJ2-7|.|.|TRBV7-6
CASSLDFGSYEQYF
TGTGCCAGCAGCTTGGATTTTGGCTCCTACGAGCAGTACTTC
>TRBJ2-7|.|.|TRBV28
CASQGGYEQYF
TGTGCCAGCCAGGGGGGATACGAGCAGTACTTC
>TRBJ1-2|.|.|TRBV5-1
CASSQIPRDLGYGYTF
TGCGCCAGCAGCCAAATACCCAGGGATTTAGGGTATGGCTACACCTTC
>TRBJ1-2|.|.|TRBV6-1
CASSAARTGGYTF
TGTGCCAGCAGTGCCGCGCGGACGGGCGGCTACACCTTC